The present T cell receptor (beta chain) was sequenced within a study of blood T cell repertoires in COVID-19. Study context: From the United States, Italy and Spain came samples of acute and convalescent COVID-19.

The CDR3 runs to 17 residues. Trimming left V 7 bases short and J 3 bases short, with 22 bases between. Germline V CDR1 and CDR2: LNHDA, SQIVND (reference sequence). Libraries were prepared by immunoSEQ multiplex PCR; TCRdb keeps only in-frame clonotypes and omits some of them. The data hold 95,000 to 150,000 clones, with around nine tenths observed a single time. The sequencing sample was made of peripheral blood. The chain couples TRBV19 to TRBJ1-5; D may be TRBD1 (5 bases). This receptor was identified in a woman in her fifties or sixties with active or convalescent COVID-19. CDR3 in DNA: TGTGCCAGTAAAAGTCGGGAGGGGCGCCTTTCCAATCAGCCCCAGCATTTT. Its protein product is CASKSREGRLSNQPQHF.